This T cell receptor beta chain appears in the sequencing data of a study of blood T cells in healthy people across ages. Study observations and caveats: Researchers report that TCR beta diversity correlated strongly with naive T cell percentage. Versus aged donors, long-lived donors had higher diversity and more naive CD4+ cells.

V lost 0 bases and J lost 7; bases outside the gene matches: 8. Germline CDR1 is SGHRS and CDR2 is YFSETQ. This CDR3 is 16 amino acids long. The use of a sample-barcoded 5' primer and a J-beta primer mix characterized a second PCR of roughly 6 to 11 cycles. All cDNA molecules were each tagged by a template-switch adaptor with 12 random nucleotides. TCRdb analysed the 5' RACE reads with MiXCR anew, one entry per CDR3 protein. The data show 1.4 million to 1.5 million distinct CDR3 sequences, 42% seen once. This clonotype was observed a few times. Its cognate antigen is unknown. The material sequenced was blood. This TCR was recovered from a woman in her late teens or twenties in good health. The rearrangement uses TRBV5-1 and TRBJ2-2, with TRBD2 matching over 8 bases. The CDR3 DNA sequence: TGCGCCAGCAGCTTGGCCGGATCGGGAGGGGACGGGGAGCTGTTTTTT. Translation: CASSLAGSGGDGELFF.